This TCR beta chain was identified in a study of blood T cell repertoires in COVID-19. Study-wide context: The samples span acute and convalescent COVID-19 from the United States, Italy and Spain. Sources were T cells, B-cell-depleted T cells, or PBMCs; the material itself was cDNA or gDNA.

Original processing notes: Amplification with reference gene primers provided the estimates of nucleated cell counts. TCRdb's copy holds only in-frame clones and misses some; the assay was immunoSEQ multiplex PCR. The DNA gave D and trimming, while V, J and clone size come from that table. The sample lists 70,000 or so clones, around 86% occurring once. Germline CDR1 MNHNY, CDR2 SVGAGI (reference sequence). The V end lost 2 bases, the J end lost 2 bases, and 10 bases lay between the germline ends. This CDR3 region has 14 residues. The rearrangement joins TRBV6-6 to TRBJ2-7, with D perhaps TRBD1 (6 bases). The clonotype was recovered from a young woman with acute or convalescent COVID-19. Sequenced input: peripheral blood. CDR3 DNA: TGTGCCAGCAGTTACGAAGGGGGAACCTACGAGCAGTACTTC. Amino acid sequence: CASSYEGGTYEQYF.